This TCR beta chain was recorded in a study of vaccination effects on CD4 cells after COVID-19. Study information: Participants each got two BNT162b2 or mRNA-1273 vaccine doses.

Produced via immunoSEQ multiplex PCR; TCRdb's table is partial and in-frame only. The table lists 73,000 or so clones, over 70% of them singletons. Trimming stripped 1 base from V and 1 base from J, with 7 bases between. The CDR3 length is 14 residues. The germline CDR1 and CDR2 sequences are LNHDA and SQIVND (reference sequence). Antigen-specific CD4+ T cell clonotypes were called by their expansion after viral peptide-pool culture in ViraFEST. When about ten days of culture had elapsed, CD4+ T cells were isolated. Negative nucleocapsid antibody tests before and after vaccination confirmed no previous SARS-CoV-2 infection. Each well held 1.5 million to 2.5 million PBMC cultured with about 9.1 ug/ml peptides and approximately 11 IU/ml IL-2. Half-medium replacement with IL-2 medium occurred on days 3 and 7. Regarding this clone: Its antigen is not known.

V is TRBV19 and J is TRBJ1-2; D is ambiguous. The sample here was CD4+ T cells from PBMCs cultured with SARS-CoV-2 spike peptides, taken before COVID-19 vaccination. The sequence came from a human donor who received a COVID-19 vaccine. The CDR3 region has the DNA TGTGCCAGTAGTATAGGACTGATTAACTATGGCTACACCTTC. Its protein product is CASSIGLINYGYTF. The complete variable domain, with remaining parts taken from reference TRBV19 and TRBJ1-2, reads DGGITQSPKYLFRKEGQNVTLSCEQNLNHDAMYWYRQDPGQGLRLIYYSQIVNDFQKGDIAEGYSVSREKKESFPLTVTSAQKNPTAFYLCASSIGLINYGYTFGSGTRLTVV.